This T cell receptor (beta chain) was sequenced during a study of Ad26.COV2.S vaccination and SARS-CoV-2 variants. Profiled with immunoSEQ multiplex PCR; TCRdb holds only in-frame clones, not every one. The data hold about 480,000 clones, with around 85% observed a single time. Treatment here: about 20 received Ad26.COV2.S at low or high dose, single or two shots; roughly five received placebo; per-sample allocation not given. At day 63 after the first vaccine or placebo injection, samples were drawn. The CDR3 consists of 16 residues. CDR1 MNHNS and CDR2 SASEGT come from the germline V gene. V was clipped by 0 bases and J by 7 bases; unmatched bases: 7.

The sequence was collected from a person aged 18-65 years who received the Ad26.COV2.S COVID-19 vaccine or a placebo. The starting material was peripheral blood, obtained in a trial of Ad26.COV2.S vaccine versus placebo. This rearrangement joins TRBV6-1 to TRBJ2-1; 9 bases match TRBD2. CDR3 sequence reads: CASSEALSGSNNEQFF. CDR3 DNA: TGTGCCAGCAGTGAAGCTCTTAGCGGGAGTAATAATGAGCAGTTCTTC.